These 21 T cell receptor beta chains share one sample of origin, sequenced in a study of response to subunit inactivated influenza vaccine (dated by TCRdb to the late 2010s). Library preparation used RT-PCR. Sequenced using an Illumina HiSeq 2500. Starting from the raw public reads, TCRdb applied fastp trimming at Q25, assembled clones with MiXCR and retained in-frame beta chains. Each record represents a unique CDR3 protein, reported with the most common genes and DNA among its rows. The sample table shows 550,000 to 600,000 distinct CDR3 sequences, and 12% are seen once. Together, the top ten hold approximately 10% of the sample. This specimen was PBMCs from blood, taken on the day of vaccination. Receptor source: a man between 45 and 60 years old who received an inactivated influenza vaccine. Donor details come from another sample of the same person, matched by shared clones.

As for this clonotype: A much more abundant neighbour one base away suggests this may be a read error. This chain joins TRBV4-3 and TRBJ2-2, with D maybe TRBD1 (6 bases). Trimming took off 0 bases at V and 6 bases at J, with 20 bases between the two ends. Germline V gene sequence: CDR1 LGHNA, CDR2 YSLEER. The CDR3 contains 18 residues. The CDR3 region has the DNA TGCGCCAGCAGCCAAGATCGGTTTGAATCAGGGGATCCCGGGGAGCTGTTTTTT. This codes for CASSQDRFESGDPGELFF.

The table lists this clonotype with many counts. The V call is TRBV5-1, the J call TRBJ2-1; D possibly corresponds to TRBD1 (5 bases). Trimming shortened V by 0 bases and J by 8 bases, and 12 bases separated the two germline ends. CDR1 and CDR2 from the germline V gene are SGHRS and YFSETQ. CDR3 length: 14 residues. The CDR3 DNA reads TGCGCCAGCAGCTTGGGGCAGGGTAAGGATGAGCAGTTCTTC. It is translated as CASSLGQGKDEQFF.

This clonotype was counted only a few times. At one end the junction does not follow the germline gene, possibly because of a read error. The chain combines TRBV7-7 with TRBJ2-1; 8 bases map to TRBD2. The CDR3 loop spans 17 amino acids. The germline gives CDR1 SSHAT, CDR2 FNYEAQ (reference sequence). Here the CDR3 DNA reads TGTGCTAGCAGCTTAGCCACCTTCCGCGGGGGGAACAATGAGCAGTTCTTC. Its protein is CASSLATFRGGNNEQFF.

This clonotype has at least ten counts. The chain carries TRBV25-1 and TRBJ2-7; D perhaps matches TRBD1 (6 bases). There are 12 residues in the CDR3. V lost 6 bases and J 6 bases, leaving 12 bases between the germline ends. Per the germline V gene, CDR1 is MGHDK and CDR2 is SYGVNS. The CDR3 here is CASRDSPGEQYF. The CDR3 DNA is TGTGCCAGCAGGGACAGTCCGGGCGAGCAGTACTTC.

This chain connects TRBV30 to TRBJ2-2, with D possibly being TRBD2 (6 bases). Germline V gene data show CDR1 as GTSNPN and CDR2 as SVGIG (reference sequence). Trimming cost V 5 bases and J 3 bases, with 10 bases left between them. The CDR3 runs to 13 residues. DNA of the CDR3: TGTGCCTGGCCAGGAGGGGACACCGGGGAGCTGTTTTTT. Protein: CAWPGGDTGELFF.

This clonotype turned up a few times. V gene TRBV20-1 combines with J gene TRBJ2-1; unclear D gene. V dropped 1 base and J dropped 0 bases, with 13 bases sitting between them. This CDR3 region has 16 residues. Germline CDR1 DFQATT, CDR2 SNEGSKA (reference sequence). CDR3 DNA: TGCAGTGCTAGAGCTGCGACACGGAGCTCCTACAATGAGCAGTTCTTC. Protein sequence: CSARAATRSSYNEQFF.

This clonotype was counted between two and nine times. The J gene is TRBJ2-2, the V gene TRBV5-1; D tentatively reads TRBD1 or TRBD2 (7 bases each). Germline CDR1 reads SGHRS; CDR2 reads YFSETQ. V dropped 6 bases and J dropped 5 bases, with 20 bases sitting between them. The CDR3 totals 16 residues. The CDR3 sequence: CASTRDREGETGELFF. CDR3 nucleotides: TGCGCCAGCACCCGCGACAGGGAGGGTGAGACCGGGGAGCTGTTTTTT.

This clonotype was seen only a few times. V gene TRBV9 combines with J gene TRBJ1-1; D is undetermined. Germline assignment: CDR1 SGDLS and CDR2 YYNGEE. With 3 bases removed from V and 2 bases from J, the gap between germline ends came to 11 bases. The CDR3 has 14 amino acids. CDR3 in amino acids: CASSAGEGNTEAFF. The CDR3 coding sequence is TGTGCCAGCAGCGCGGGAGAGGGAAACACTGAAGCTTTCTTT.

With respect to this clonotype: A read error may produce the germline difference seen at one junction end. V usage is TRBV9 and J usage is TRBJ2-1; D remains ambiguous. The CDR3 covers 13 residues. In germline, CDR1 is SGDLS, CDR2 YYNGEE. CDR3 amino acids: CASSVGDYNEQSF. CDR3 DNA sequence: TGTGCCAGCAGCGTCGGAGATTACAATGAGCAGTCCTTC.

This clonotype was seen a few times. The chain recombines TRBV5-1 with TRBJ2-1; the match to TRBD2 covers 14 bases. The V and J ends lost 4 bases and 0 bases, in that order; junction bases with no gene match: 9. The V gene's germline CDR1 is SGHRS and CDR2 YFSETQ. This CDR3 contains 19 residues. The CDR3 DNA sequence: TGCGCCAGCAGCAGAGGGACTAGCGGGGGACATCGCTCCTACAATGAGCAGTTCTTC. It codes for CASSRGTSGGHRSYNEQFF.

This clonotype occurred a few times. This rearrangement joins TRBV12-3 or TRBV12-4 to TRBJ2-7, with 8 bases aligning to TRBD1. The CDR3 consists of 15 residues. The trim removed 5 bases at V and 2 bases at J, leaving 8 bases unmatched. The CDR3 DNA follows: TGTGCCAGCAGTCCAGGACAGGGCTCCCCCTACGAGCAGTACTTC. This sequence encodes CASSPGQGSPYEQYF.

This clonotype was seen at least ten times. The chain joins TRBV7-2 to TRBJ1-5, with TRBD1 identical over 9 bases. Germline CDR1 SGHTA, CDR2 FQGNSA. The CDR3 contains 13 residues. V lost 8 bases and J lost 5; bases outside the gene matches: 4. The CDR3 DNA is TGTGCCAGCGGGACAGGGAACCATCAGCCCCAGCATTTT. Translation gives CASGTGNHQPQHF.

This clonotype was counted a few times. This chain uses TRBV29-1 with TRBJ2-7; D unclear. Trimming took 0 bases from V and 6 from J, leaving 18 bases between them. The CDR3 consists of 15 residues. The germline CDR1 and CDR2 sequences are SQVTM and ANQGSEA. The chain's CDR3 is CSVEERSGASLEQYF. The DNA of the CDR3 is TGCAGCGTTGAAGAGAGGTCAGGAGCCTCCCTCGAGCAGTACTTC.

A few counts support this clonotype. J is TRBJ2-7 and V is TRBV2; 7 bases are a match to TRBD2. The germline CDR1 and CDR2 sequences are SNHLY and FYNNEI. The CDR3 runs 14 residues. The V segment lost 5 bases and the J segment 7 bases; nucleotides outside the gene matches: 11. Written as DNA, the CDR3 is TGTGCCAGCAGTTCTAGCGGATACCGTGATGAGCAGTACTTC. Its translation is CASSSSGYRDEQYF.

The chain links TRBV3-1 to TRBJ2-7; a weak D match, TRBD1 (5 bases). CDR3 size: 18 residues. CDR1 and CDR2 from the germline V gene are LGHDT and YNNKEL (reference sequence). V lost 0 bases and J 2 bases, leaving 20 bases between the germline ends. CDR3 sequence (DNA): TGTGCCAGCAGCCAAGAAGTGGGTAGGGGCGCGTCCCCCTACGAGCAGTACTTC. It yields the protein CASSQEVGRGASPYEQYF.

Comment on this clonotype: This may come from a read error, since a much larger clone is one base off. The J gene is TRBJ2-7, the V gene TRBV20-1; D is perhaps TRBD1 or TRBD2 (5 bases each). The V and J ends lost 3 bases and 2 bases respectively, with 14 bases between them. Germline V gene sequence: CDR1 DFQATT, CDR2 SNEGSKA (reference sequence). This CDR3 has 14 amino acids. In DNA form, the CDR3 reads TGCAGTGCTAGTGCGCAGGGAGCCACCTACGAGCAGTACTTC. This sequence encodes CSASAQGATYEQYF.

This clonotype came up a few times. The rearrangement links TRBV12-3 or TRBV12-4 to TRBJ2-7, with 10 bases fitting TRBD2. The V gene end was trimmed by 3 bases and the J gene end by 6 bases; junction bases not matched to a gene: 8. This CDR3 spans 15 amino acids. CDR3 protein: CASSLGLAGEGEQYF. DNA for the CDR3: TGTGCCAGCAGTTTGGGGCTAGCGGGAGAAGGCGAGCAGTACTTC.

This clonotype was found a few times. The rearrangement uses TRBV27 and TRBJ1-1, with a tentative D call TRBD1 (5 bases). The CDR3 covers 11 residues. With 6 bases removed from V and 8 bases from J, the gap between germline ends came to 10 bases. Germline-derived CDR1 and CDR2 are MNHEY and SMNVEV (reference sequence). In DNA form, the CDR3 reads TGTGCCAGCAGCCCGGGGGGAGAAGCTTTCTTT. Amino acids: CASSPGGEAFF.

This clonotype was counted many times. The CDR3 DNA is TGCAGCGTTGAAAGGCGGGGGGCATCCTACAATGAGCAGTTCTTC. Translating it yields CSVERRGASYNEQFF. The chain combines TRBV29-1 with TRBJ2-1; 8 nucleotides match TRBD2. The CDR3 is 15 residues long. The V and J ends lost 2 bases and 1 base, in that order; junction bases with no gene match: 4. Per germline, CDR1 SQVTM and CDR2 ANQGSEA.

This clonotype was seen only a few times. Relative to the germline gene, one junction end is altered; a read error may explain this. This chain joins TRBV6-2 or TRBV6-3 and TRBJ2-7, with TRBD1 matching over 8 bases. Germline CDR1 MNHEY, CDR2 SVGEGT. This CDR3 has 16 amino acids. CDR3 amino acids: CASSDSPGQATYEQYF. The CDR3 DNA sequence: TGTGCCAGCAGTGACTCTCCGGGACAGGCAACCTACGAGCAGTACTTC.

This clonotype was seen a handful of times. The chain links TRBV6-6 to TRBJ1-4; 7 bases line up with TRBD1. CDR1 MNHNY and CDR2 SVGAGI come from the germline V gene (reference sequence). This CDR3 spans 13 amino acids. V was pared by 4 bases and J by 7 bases, with 3 bases of the junction left unmatched. For the CDR3, the DNA is TGTGCCAGCAGTTCAGGGGGGGGTGAAAAACTGTTTTTT. Translated, it gives CASSSGGGEKLFF.